This TCR beta chain derives from a study of response to subunit inactivated influenza vaccine (dated by TCRdb to the late 2010s). Concerning the study at large: The study used deep quantitative T cell receptor repertoire profiling to track responses to a trivalent subunit inactivated influenza vaccine.

This clonotype was observed many times. This clone's antigen is unknown. No much larger clonotype is one base removed from it; base qualities were not supplied. The full study reports these points: The authors proposed that each seasonal influenza vaccination may bring in only a limited number of new T cells.

Libraries were built with RT-PCR. TCRdb shows the sequencer as Illumina HiSeq 2500. TCRdb reran the public reads through fastp at Q25 and MiXCR, keeping productive beta chains. Duplicate CDR3 protein sequences are folded into a single record with the most common DNA and genes. The sample contains 650,000 to 850,000 distinct CDR3 sequences, approximately 15% of them found a single time. The ten largest clones take up less than 7% of the sample. From cysteine to phenylalanine, the CDR3 is 13 amino acids long. This entry keeps only the CDR3 DNA: 39 bases, framed from base 1. V lost 7 bases and J lost 7 bases; the stretch between them is 18 bases long. The germline V gene specifies SQVTM as CDR1 and ANQGSEA as CDR2.

The sequencing used PBMCs from blood, collected 14 to 15 days before vaccination. The rearranged segments are TRBV29-1 and TRBJ2-3, with no confidently assigned D gene. This sequence was found in a man aged 45-60 years who received an inactivated influenza vaccine. Donor details come from another sample of the same person, matched by shared clones. In nucleotide form, the sequence is TGCAGCGCAGGAGATACCCCTGGATATACGCAGTATTTT. The encoded protein is CSAGDTPGYTQYF.